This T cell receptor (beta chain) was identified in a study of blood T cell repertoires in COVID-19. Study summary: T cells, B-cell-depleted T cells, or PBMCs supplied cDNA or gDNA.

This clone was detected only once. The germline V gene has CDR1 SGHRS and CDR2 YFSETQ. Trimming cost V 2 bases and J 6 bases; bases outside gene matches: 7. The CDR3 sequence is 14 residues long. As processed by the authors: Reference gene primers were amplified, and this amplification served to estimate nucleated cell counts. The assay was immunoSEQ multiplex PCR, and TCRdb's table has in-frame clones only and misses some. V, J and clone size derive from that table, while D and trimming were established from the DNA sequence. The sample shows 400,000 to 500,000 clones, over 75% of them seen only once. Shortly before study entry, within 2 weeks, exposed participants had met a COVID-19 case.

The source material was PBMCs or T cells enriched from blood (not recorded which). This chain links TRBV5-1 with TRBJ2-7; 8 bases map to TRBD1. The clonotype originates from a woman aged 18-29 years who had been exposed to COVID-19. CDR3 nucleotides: TGCGCCAGCAGCTTAGGACAGGGTCACGGCGAGCAGTACTTC. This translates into CASSLGQGHGEQYF.